This entry describes one T cell receptor beta chain. The antigen is not known. The sample originates from a study of tumor and adjacent non-tumor tissue in lung cancer. Study at large: Histology: about 13 adenocarcinoma, a couple of squamous cell carcinoma, 1 small cell lung cancer. Each sample yielded millions of productive TCRbeta reads on average. The study's findings and limits: TCR diversity was significantly greater in tumor than normal lung tissue. Normal lung showed higher cumulative top 100 clone frequency than tumor.

This CDR3 comprises 17 residues. The V and J ends lost 5 bases and 8 bases, in that order; junction bases with no gene match: 15. The germline gives CDR1 SGHDN, CDR2 FVKESK. This sample's RNA came from whole unsorted tissue. TCRbeta libraries were built with three rounds of nested PCR, modified from ARM-PCR. TCRdb itself ran the multiplex PCR reads through MiXCR, one entry per CDR3 protein. In the table there are more than 75,000 distinct CDR3 sequences, around 86% of which are singletons. This chain links TRBV14 with TRBJ2-1; 10 bases line up with TRBD2. This TCR was sampled from a woman in her 50s with non-small cell lung cancer. Material for sequencing was lung tumor tissue. The CDR3 DNA is TGTGCCAGCAGCGCTGACATAGCCGGGACTAGCGCCGATGAGCAGTTCTTC. Protein sequence: CASSADIAGTSADEQFF.